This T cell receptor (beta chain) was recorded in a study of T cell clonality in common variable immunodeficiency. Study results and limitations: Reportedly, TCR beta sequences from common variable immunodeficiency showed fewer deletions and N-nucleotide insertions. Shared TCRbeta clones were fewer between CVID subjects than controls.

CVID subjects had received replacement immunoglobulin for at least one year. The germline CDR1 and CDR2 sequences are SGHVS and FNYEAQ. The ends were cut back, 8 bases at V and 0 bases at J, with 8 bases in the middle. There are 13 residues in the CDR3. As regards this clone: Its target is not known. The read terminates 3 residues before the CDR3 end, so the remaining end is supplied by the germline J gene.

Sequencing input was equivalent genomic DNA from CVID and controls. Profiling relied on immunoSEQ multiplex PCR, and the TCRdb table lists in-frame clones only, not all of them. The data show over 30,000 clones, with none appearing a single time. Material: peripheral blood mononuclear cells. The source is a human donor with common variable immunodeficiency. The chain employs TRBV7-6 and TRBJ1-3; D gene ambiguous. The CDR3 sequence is CASVLTSGNTIYF. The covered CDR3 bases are TGTGCCAGCGTCCTAACCTCTGGAAACACC.